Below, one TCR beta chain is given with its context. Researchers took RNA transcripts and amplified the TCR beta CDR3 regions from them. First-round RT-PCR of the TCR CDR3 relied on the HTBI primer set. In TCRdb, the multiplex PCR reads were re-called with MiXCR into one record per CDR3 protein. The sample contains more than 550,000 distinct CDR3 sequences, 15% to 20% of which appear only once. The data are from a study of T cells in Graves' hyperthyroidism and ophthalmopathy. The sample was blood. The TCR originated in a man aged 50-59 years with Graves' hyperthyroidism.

CDR3 loop: CASIGGRGVGEAFF. DNA of the CDR3: TGTGCCAGCATCGGGGGCAGGGGGGTAGGCGAAGCTTTCTTT. This chain links TRBV19 with TRBJ1-1; 7 bases line up with TRBD1. Germline V gene lookup returns CDR1 LNHDA and CDR2 SQIVND (reference sequence). With V trimmed by 9 bases and J by 8 bases, 15 bases remained unmatched. The CDR3 is 14 amino acids.